These 4 T cell receptor beta chains were sequenced from one sample in a study of blood T cell repertoires in COVID-19. Here immunoSEQ multiplex PCR was the method, and the copy in TCRdb shows in-frame clones only, minus some. The sample contains some 200,000 clones, over 75% of which appear only once. Source material: peripheral blood. These receptors were collected from an elderly woman with acute or convalescent COVID-19.

The CDR3 is CASSPAGGERREAFF. The CDR3 bases are TGTGCCAGCTCACCCGCAGGGGGCGAAAGGCGTGAAGCTTTCTTT. The chain couples TRBV18 to TRBJ1-1; 8 nucleotides line up with TRBD1. Germline V gene sequence: CDR1 KGHSH, CDR2 LQKENI. The V segment lost 3 bases and the J segment 7 bases; nucleotides outside the gene matches: 10. The CDR3 contains 15 residues. The variable domain in full, completed from reference TRBV18 and TRBJ1-1, reads NAGVMQNPRHLVRRRGQEARLRCSPMKGHSHVYWYRQLPEEGLKFMVYLQKENIIDESGMPKERFSAEFPKEGPSILRIQQVVRGDSAAYFCASSPAGGERREAFFGQGTRLTVV.

V usage is TRBV9 and J usage is TRBJ2-5; 14 nucleotides align to TRBD2. CDR3 length: 15 residues. Germline V gives CDR1 SGDLS, CDR2 YYNGEE. The J segment lost 7 bases and the V segment lost 4 bases, leaving 6 bases of the junction unmatched. CDR3 bases: TGTGCCAGCAGCCCCTCGACTAGCGGGAGGGGGACCCAGTACTTC. It specifies CASSPSTSGRGTQYF.

The chain links TRBV7-3 to TRBJ2-1; the match to TRBD2 covers 8 bases. The CDR3 sequence is 16 residues long. CDR1 and CDR2 from the germline V gene are SGHTA and FQGTGA. Germline trimming cut 4 bases from V and 0 bases from J; bases unmatched to any gene: 5. The CDR3 nucleotides are TGTGCCAGCAGCTCAGCCGGGACTAGCTCCTACAATGAGCAGTTCTTC. The encoded protein is CASSSAGTSSYNEQFF.

The chain recombines TRBV6-5 with TRBJ2-2; D is unclear. Trimming took 7 bases from V and 6 from J, leaving 12 bases between them. Germline CDR1 and CDR2: MNHEY and SVGAGI. The CDR3 has 13 residues. CDR3 sequence (DNA): TGTGCCAGCACAGAGGCATGGGCCGGGGAGCTGTTTTTT. Amino acid sequence: CASTEAWAGELFF.